This paragraph covers one T cell receptor (beta chain) sequence. Its antigen is unidentified. The V gene's germline CDR1 is DFQATT and CDR2 SNEGSKA (reference sequence). This CDR3 is built from 13 residues. Between the trimmed V and J ends, which lost 3 bases and 0 bases, there was a span of 8 bases. These data are taken from a study of CD8 T cells in Susac syndrome. Study results and caveats: The CD4+ T cell repertoires in Susac syndrome did not show any clonal expansion.

With random hexamers, 0.5 to 1 ug RNA was reverse transcribed. In TCRdb, the immunoSEQ multiplex PCR reads were re-called with MiXCR into one record per CDR3 protein. Among about 140,000 distinct CDR3 sequences listed, over 90% were seen once. Sequenced sample: CD4+ T cells from PBMCs. The TCR sequence derives from a human donor with Susac syndrome. The rearrangement links TRBV20-1 to TRBJ1-1; D might be TRBD1 (6 bases). The DNA for the CDR3 is TGCAGTGCTAGGGGGGGCATGAACACTGAAGCTTTCTTT. Translating gives CSARGGMNTEAFF.